A selection of T cell receptor beta chains follows, all from one sample in a study of blood T cells in healthy people across ages. In TCRdb, the 5' RACE reads were re-called with MiXCR into one record per CDR3 protein. The sample includes about 900,000 distinct CDR3 sequences, around 46% of them seen just once. Specimen: blood. The source is a young man in good health. Each CDR3 is given with its conserved first and last residue. A D gene is named only where the DNA matches it firmly. Where a row states a size, it is once, few, many or the class of an expanded clone; other rows omit it.

>NA|TRBJ2-7|few|14|TRBV4-1
CASSPVSASWEQYF
TGCGCCAGCAGCCCCGTCTCAGCGTCGTGGGAGCAGTACTTC
>NA|TRBJ2-1|few|16|TRBV5-1
CASSLAVGDLGHEQFF
TGCGCCAGCAGCTTGGCCGTCGGGGATTTGGGACATGAGCAGTTCTTC
>NA|TRBJ2-7|few|14|TRBV24-1
CATSDRRGSYEQYF
TGTGCCACCAGTGACCGAAGGGGGTCCTACGAGCAGTACTTC
>NA|TRBJ1-2|NA|15|TRBV11-3
CASSLKNRDNYGYTF
TGTGCCAGCAGCTTAAAGAACAGGGATAACTATGGCTACACCTTC
>NA|TRBJ2-3|NA|18|TRBV28
CASTPKDDGSTGTDTQYF
TGTGCCAGCACTCCGAAAGATGACGGCTCCACGGGGACAGATACGCAGTATTTT
>NA|TRBJ1-2|few|13|TRBV3-1
CASSLGQGIVYTF
TGTGCCAGCAGCCTAGGTCAGGGGATTGTTTACACCTTC
>NA|TRBJ2-7|NA|12|TRBV14
CASSQDYYERYF
TGTGCCAGCAGCCAAGATTATTACGAGCGGTACTTC
>NA|TRBJ1-6|NA|16|TRBV7-3
CASSLGAGAYNSPLHF
TGTGCCAGCAGCTTAGGGGCAGGGGCGTATAATTCACCCCTCCACTTT
>NA|TRBJ2-3|few|16|TRBV2
CASSRTAGLSTDTQYF
TGTGCCAGCAGTAGGACAGCTGGTCTTAGCACAGATACGCAGTATTTT
>TRBD1|TRBJ2-6|once|18|TRBV29-1
CSVATGTGSSSGANVLTF
TGCAGCGTGGCAACCGGGACAGGGTCCTCCTCTGGGGCCAACGTCCTGACTTTC
>NA|TRBJ2-5|many|13|TRBV6-5
CASSYSGQETQYF
TGTGCCAGCAGTTACTCAGGCCAAGAGACCCAGTACTTC
>NA|TRBJ1-4|NA|13|TRBV12-3/TRBV12-4
CASSPRFNEKLFF
TGTGCCAGCAGTCCCCGGTTCAATGAAAAACTGTTTTTT
>NA|TRBJ2-1|NA|15|TRBV5-1
CASSLAAGRYNEQFF
TGCGCCAGTAGCTTGGCGGCAGGGCGTTACAATGAGCAGTTCTTC
>NA|TRBJ2-3|NA|16|TRBV7-9
CASSLATDTCTDTQYF
TGTGCCAGCAGCTTAGCAACGGACACTTGCACAGATACGCAGTATTTT
>NA|TRBJ1-2|few|16|TRBV3-1
CASSQDSRGLYYGYTF
TGTGCCAGCAGCCAAGATTCTCGGGGGCTCTACTATGGCTACACCTTC
>NA|TRBJ2-3|NA|12|TRBV20-1
CSGGGGTDTQYF
TGCAGTGGAGGGGGGGGCACAGATACGCAGTATTTT
>NA|TRBJ1-1|NA|14|TRBV10-3
CAIRPQPGLTEAFF
TGTGCCATCAGGCCTCAACCAGGACTCACTGAAGCTTTCTTT
>NA|TRBJ1-1|few|13|TRBV29-1
CSVGEEQGTEAFF
TGCAGCGTTGGGGAGGAGCAAGGCACTGAAGCTTTCTTT
>NA|TRBJ2-3|NA|16|TRBV9
CASSASPGPSTDTQYF
TGTGCCAGCAGCGCCTCCCCGGGCCCTAGCACAGATACGCAGTATTTT
>TRBD1|TRBJ2-7|NA|14|TRBV7-8
CASSPDRAVGEQYF
TGTGCCAGCAGCCCGGACAGGGCAGTGGGCGAGCAGTACTTC
>NA|TRBJ1-4|NA|13|TRBV29-1
CSVEQGVREKLFF
TGCAGCGTTGAGCAGGGAGTGAGGGAAAAACTGTTTTTT
>TRBD1|TRBJ1-5|once|13|TRBV20-1
CSARGQGVQPQHF
TGCAGTGCTAGGGGACAGGGAGTACAGCCCCAGCATTTT
>NA|TRBJ1-5|NA|16|TRBV6-2/TRBV6-3
CASSYSFRGGNQPQHF
TGTGCCAGCAGTTACTCGTTCCGGGGGGGCAATCAGCCCCAGCATTTT
>NA|TRBJ1-1|NA|16|TRBV5-1
CASSPTGPGRNTEAFF
TGCGCCAGCAGCCCTACAGGGCCCGGGAGGAACACTGAAGCTTTCTTT
>NA|TRBJ1-1|NA|14|TRBV10-3
CAISELLTNTEAFF
TGTGCCATCAGTGAATTACTGACTAACACTGAAGCTTTCTTT
>TRBD2|TRBJ2-7|many|15|TRBV6-2/TRBV6-3
CASSMTSGSTYEQYF
TGTGCCAGCAGTATGACTAGCGGGTCGACCTACGAGCAGTACTTC
>NA|TRBJ2-1|NA|14|TRBV2
CASNVDSATLIMFF
TGTGCCAGCAATGTGGACTCCGCAACCTTGATAATGTTCTTC
>TRBD1|TRBJ1-1|NA|16|TRBV20-1
CSAIPGQGGWNTEAFF
TGCAGTGCTATCCCGGGACAGGGCGGATGGAACACTGAAGCTTTCTTT
>NA|TRBJ2-3|few|15|TRBV7-2
CASSLASSGADTQYF
TGTGCCAGCAGCTTAGCCTCATCGGGGGCAGATACGCAGTATTTT
>TRBD2|TRBJ2-5|NA|16|TRBV4-2
CASSQDPLAGGNEQYF
TGTGCCAGCAGCCAAGATCCCCTAGCGGGGGGGAATGAGCAGTACTTC
>TRBD1|TRBJ1-5|NA|16|TRBV5-1
CASSLGRTGGPQPQHF
TGCGCCAGCAGCTTGGGAAGGACAGGAGGCCCTCAGCCCCAGCATTTT
>TRBD1|TRBJ1-6|NA|14|TRBV10-3
CAISPTGLGSPLHF
TGTGCCATCAGCCCGACAGGGCTTGGCTCACCCCTCCACTTT
>NA|TRBJ2-5|NA|15|TRBV6-5
CASSYKRGMQETQYF
TGTGCCAGCAGTTACAAAAGGGGGATGCAAGAGACCCAGTACTTC
>TRBD1|TRBJ2-1|NA|19|TRBV27
CASSTRGLRTGGNADEQFF
TGTGCCAGCAGTACGCGAGGCCTTAGAACAGGGGGAAATGCGGATGAGCAGTTCTTC
>NA|TRBJ2-7|NA|14|TRBV20-1
CSAPVGVSSYEQYF
TGCAGTGCGCCGGTCGGGGTATCATCCTACGAGCAGTACTTC
>NA|TRBJ2-3|NA|15|TRBV5-1
CASSLAGWRTDTQYF
TGCGCCAGCAGCTTGGCAGGCTGGCGCACAGATACGCAGTATTTT
>TRBD2|TRBJ2-3|NA|14|TRBV12-3/TRBV12-4
CASSWAGGRDTQYF
TGTGCCAGCAGTTGGGCGGGGGGGCGTGATACGCAGTATTTT
>NA|TRBJ1-1|NA|14|TRBV6-2/TRBV6-3
CASSYGGVPSEAFF
TGTGCCAGCAGTTACGGGGGAGTCCCGTCTGAAGCTTTCTTT
>NA|TRBJ2-1|NA|11|TRBV20-1
CSTRDYNEQFF
TGCAGTACTAGGGACTACAATGAGCAGTTCTTC
>NA|TRBJ2-1|NA|15|TRBV7-3
CASSTEAAPYNEQFF
TGTGCCAGCAGCACAGAAGCGGCCCCCTACAATGAGCAGTTCTTC
>NA|TRBJ1-6|NA|14|TRBV7-9
CASRPRDKDSPLHF
TGTGCCAGCAGGCCCCGGGACAAGGATTCACCCCTCCACTTT
>TRBD2|TRBJ2-1|NA|14|TRBV6-2/TRBV6-3
CASRLLAGNNEQFF
TGTGCCAGCAGGCTACTAGCGGGGAACAATGAGCAGTTCTTC
>NA|TRBJ2-5|NA|15|TRBV5-1
CASSPQGMGQETQYF
TGCGCCAGCAGCCCTCAGGGTATGGGCCAAGAGACCCAGTACTTC
>TRBD1|TRBJ2-5|few|13|TRBV7-9
CASSFTGDETQYF
TGTGCCAGCAGCTTTACAGGGGACGAGACCCAGTACTTC
>NA|TRBJ2-3|NA|13|TRBV5-1
CASGVADTDTQYF
TGCGCCAGCGGGGTAGCGGACACAGATACGCAGTATTTT
>NA|TRBJ2-3|NA|15|TRBV28
CASSLPTAHTDTQYF
TGTGCCAGCAGTTTACCGACAGCCCACACAGATACGCAGTATTTT